A selection of T cell receptor beta chains follows, all from one sample in a study of CD8 T cells in ankylosing spondylitis. TCRdb reprocessed the 5' RACE reads with MiXCR, giving one entry per CDR3 protein. The top ten clones hold just over 1% of a sample with fewer than 450,000 distinct CDR3 sequences, roughly 15% of them seen once. The source material was blood, either unsorted or a sorted T cell fraction (not recorded which). The receptors originated from a male donor with ankylosing spondylitis. Both conserved end residues are part of each CDR3. The D gene is left open where the match is weak. Clone size, where shown, is once, few, many, or a class for clones that have expanded.

cdr3_aa: CSVGLAGGNTGELFF; cdr3_nt: TGCAGCGTAGGACTAGCGGGAGGGAACACCGGGGAGCTGTTTTTT; j_call: TRBJ2-2; clone_size: few; v_call: TRBV29-1; d_call: TRBD2
cdr3_aa: CASSPHRSGGVPNTGELFF; cdr3_nt: TGTGCCAGCAGCCCACATCGATCGGGGGGGGTTCCGAACACCGGGGAGCTGTTTTTT; j_call: TRBJ2-2; clone_size: NA; v_call: TRBV11-1; d_call: TRBD2
cdr3_aa: CASSDWSRTGGELFF; cdr3_nt: TGTGCCAGCAGCGATTGGTCCCGGACCGGCGGGGAGCTGTTTTTT; j_call: TRBJ2-2; clone_size: few; v_call: TRBV7-9; d_call: NA
cdr3_aa: CASSYSRGNEQFF; cdr3_nt: TGTGCCAGCAGTTACTCTCGTGGTAATGAGCAGTTCTTC; j_call: TRBJ2-1; clone_size: NA; v_call: TRBV6-5; d_call: NA
cdr3_aa: CASSPKLAGDDTQYF; cdr3_nt: TGTGCCAGCTCACCAAAGCTAGCGGGGGACGATACGCAGTATTTT; j_call: TRBJ2-3; clone_size: few; v_call: TRBV18; d_call: TRBD2
cdr3_aa: CSARKNYGRGEGTDTQYF; cdr3_nt: TGCAGTGCTAGAAAGAATTACGGACGGGGAGAGGGAACAGATACGCAGTATTTT; j_call: TRBJ2-3; clone_size: few; v_call: TRBV20-1; d_call: NA
cdr3_aa: CASSAGLNNEQFF; cdr3_nt: TGTGCCAGCAGCGCGGGCCTGAACAATGAGCAGTTCTTC; j_call: TRBJ2-1; clone_size: NA; v_call: TRBV14; d_call: NA
cdr3_aa: CASSSIMLSGELFF; cdr3_nt: TGTGCCAGCAGTTCCATCATGTTATCCGGGGAGCTGTTTTTT; j_call: TRBJ2-2; clone_size: many; v_call: TRBV12-3/TRBV12-4; d_call: NA
cdr3_aa: CASTLRDRPAGTQYF; cdr3_nt: TGCGCCAGCACCCTCCGGGACAGACCAGCAGGGACCCAGTACTTC; j_call: TRBJ2-5; clone_size: few; v_call: TRBV5-1; d_call: TRBD1
cdr3_aa: CSVTDRNYGYTF; cdr3_nt: TGCAGCGTTACCGACAGGAACTATGGCTACACCTTC; j_call: TRBJ1-2; clone_size: few; v_call: TRBV29-1; d_call: NA
cdr3_aa: CASSPRQDIPYEQYF; cdr3_nt: TGTGCCAGCAGCCCCCGCCAGGACATACCCTACGAGCAGTACTTC; j_call: TRBJ2-7; clone_size: few; v_call: TRBV9; d_call: NA
cdr3_aa: CASSLIREMNTEAFF; cdr3_nt: TGTGCCAGCAGCTTAATAAGGGAGATGAACACTGAAGCTTTCTTT; j_call: TRBJ1-1; clone_size: NA; v_call: TRBV7-3; d_call: NA
cdr3_aa: CASSPDGTLNGYTF; cdr3_nt: TGTGCCAGCTCACCAGATGGGACACTAAATGGCTACACCTTC; j_call: TRBJ1-2; clone_size: NA; v_call: TRBV18; d_call: NA
cdr3_aa: CASSYGTSGSVYTGELFF; cdr3_nt: TGCGCCAGCAGCTACGGGACTAGCGGGAGTGTGTACACCGGGGAGCTGTTTTTT; j_call: TRBJ2-2; clone_size: few; v_call: TRBV5-1; d_call: TRBD2
cdr3_aa: CASSLDRAGNTGELFF; cdr3_nt: TGTGCCAGCAGCTTAGACAGGGCGGGAAACACCGGGGAGCTGTTTTTT; j_call: TRBJ2-2; clone_size: few; v_call: TRBV7-2; d_call: NA
cdr3_aa: CSGSLSLGLKETQYF; cdr3_nt: TGCAGTGGTAGCCTCAGCTTGGGGCTGAAAGAGACCCAGTACTTC; j_call: TRBJ2-5; clone_size: NA; v_call: TRBV20-1; d_call: NA
cdr3_aa: CASSQSFAQPQHF; cdr3_nt: TGTGCCAGCAGCCAATCTTTTGCTCAGCCCCAGCATTTT; j_call: TRBJ1-5; clone_size: NA; v_call: TRBV3-1; d_call: NA
cdr3_aa: CAISEPPVGELFF; cdr3_nt: TGTGCCATCAGTGAACCCCCAGTTGGGGAGCTGTTTTTT; j_call: TRBJ2-2; clone_size: many; v_call: TRBV10-3; d_call: NA
cdr3_aa: CSARPGTGTNYGYTF; cdr3_nt: TGCAGTGCTAGACCCGGGACAGGGACTAACTATGGCTACACCTTC; j_call: TRBJ1-2; clone_size: NA; v_call: TRBV20-1; d_call: TRBD1
cdr3_aa: CASSGVASGREETQYF; cdr3_nt: TGCGCCAGCAGCGGAGTGGCTAGCGGGAGAGAAGAGACCCAGTACTTC; j_call: TRBJ2-5; clone_size: few; v_call: TRBV5-1; d_call: TRBD2
cdr3_aa: CSAVTGTPLGAFF; cdr3_nt: TGCAGTGCTGTTACCGGGACACCGCTCGGAGCTTTCTTT; j_call: TRBJ1-1; clone_size: few; v_call: TRBV20-1; d_call: NA
cdr3_aa: CAWSVWSAEAFF; cdr3_nt: TGTGCCTGGAGTGTTTGGTCCGCCGAAGCTTTCTTT; j_call: TRBJ1-1; clone_size: few; v_call: TRBV30; d_call: NA
cdr3_aa: CASSRGLAETDTQYF; cdr3_nt: TGCGCCAGCAGCCGAGGACTAGCGGAGACAGATACGCAGTATTTT; j_call: TRBJ2-3; clone_size: few; v_call: TRBV5-1; d_call: TRBD2
cdr3_aa: CASGEGAGTKKAFF; cdr3_nt: TGCGCCAGCGGGGAAGGAGCAGGTACCAAAAAAGCTTTCTTT; j_call: TRBJ1-1; clone_size: NA; v_call: TRBV5-1; d_call: NA
cdr3_aa: CASSLVWGGENIQYF; cdr3_nt: TGTGCCAGCAGCTTAGTGTGGGGTGGAGAAAACATTCAGTACTTC; j_call: TRBJ2-4; clone_size: few; v_call: TRBV7-2; d_call: NA
cdr3_aa: CSVGSGNYGYTF; cdr3_nt: TGCAGCGTTGGATCAGGGAACTATGGCTACACCTTC; j_call: TRBJ1-2; clone_size: NA; v_call: TRBV29-1; d_call: NA
cdr3_aa: CASSLPGLAGAHNEQFF; cdr3_nt: TGTGCCAGCAGTTTACCCGGACTAGCGGGAGCTCACAATGAGCAGTTCTTC; j_call: TRBJ2-1; clone_size: many; v_call: TRBV12-3/TRBV12-4; d_call: TRBD2
cdr3_aa: CASSRSRGRQPQHF; cdr3_nt: TGTGCCAGCAGCCGAAGTAGGGGCCGTCAGCCCCAGCATTTT; j_call: TRBJ1-5; clone_size: NA; v_call: TRBV6-2/TRBV6-3; d_call: NA
cdr3_aa: CASRVNTMNTEAFF; cdr3_nt: TGTGCCAGCAGGGTTAACACGATGAACACTGAAGCTTTCTTT; j_call: TRBJ1-1; clone_size: NA; v_call: TRBV6-1; d_call: NA
cdr3_aa: CASSPKRGAAYEQYF; cdr3_nt: TGTGCCAGCAGCCCCAAGCGGGGAGCTGCGTACGAGCAGTACTTC; j_call: TRBJ2-7; clone_size: few; v_call: TRBV25-1; d_call: TRBD2
cdr3_aa: CASSLWAPGPEAFF; cdr3_nt: TGTGCCAGCAGTTTGTGGGCGCCGGGCCCTGAAGCTTTCTTT; j_call: TRBJ1-1; clone_size: NA; v_call: TRBV12-3/TRBV12-4; d_call: NA
cdr3_aa: CATSRGKTEAFF; cdr3_nt: TGTGCCACCAGCAGGGGGAAAACTGAAGCTTTCTTT; j_call: TRBJ1-1; clone_size: few; v_call: TRBV15; d_call: NA
cdr3_aa: CSASGHLYEQYF; cdr3_nt: TGCAGTGCTAGTGGACACCTCTACGAGCAGTACTTC; j_call: TRBJ2-7; clone_size: NA; v_call: TRBV20-1; d_call: NA
cdr3_aa: CASSLLGTAKSTDTQYF; cdr3_nt: TGTGCCAGCAGTTTATTAGGGACGGCCAAAAGCACAGATACGCAGTATTTT; j_call: TRBJ2-3; clone_size: NA; v_call: TRBV27; d_call: NA
cdr3_aa: CASSPPRGLGETQYF; cdr3_nt: TGTGCCAGCAGTCCTCCCCGGGGTCTTGGGGAGACCCAGTACTTC; j_call: TRBJ2-5; clone_size: NA; v_call: TRBV28; d_call: NA
cdr3_aa: CASSQDRGTGVRAGYNEQFF; cdr3_nt: TGCGCCAGCAGCCAAGATAGGGGGACAGGGGTTAGGGCGGGTTACAATGAGCAGTTCTTC; j_call: TRBJ2-1; clone_size: NA; v_call: TRBV4-1; d_call: TRBD1
cdr3_aa: CASSTGTGADTQYF; cdr3_nt: TGTGCCAGCAGCACCGGGACAGGGGCAGATACGCAGTATTTT; j_call: TRBJ2-3; clone_size: many; v_call: TRBV12-3/TRBV12-4; d_call: TRBD1
cdr3_aa: CASSSPDRVYGYTF; cdr3_nt: TGTGCCAGCAGTTCCCCGGACAGGGTCTATGGCTACACCTTC; j_call: TRBJ1-2; clone_size: NA; v_call: TRBV28; d_call: TRBD1
cdr3_aa: CASTDKYEQYF; cdr3_nt: TGTGCCAGCACCGATAAGTACGAGCAGTACTTC; j_call: TRBJ2-7; clone_size: few; v_call: TRBV28; d_call: NA
cdr3_aa: CAWSQSWGNTEAFF; cdr3_nt: TGTGCCTGGAGTCAATCATGGGGGAACACTGAAGCTTTCTTT; j_call: TRBJ1-1; clone_size: NA; v_call: TRBV30; d_call: NA
cdr3_aa: CASSLFTQAQPQHF; cdr3_nt: TGTGCCAGCAGCTTATTCACCCAGGCTCAGCCCCAGCATTTT; j_call: TRBJ1-5; clone_size: NA; v_call: TRBV7-2; d_call: NA
cdr3_aa: CASRLPGGEHSEQYF; cdr3_nt: TGTGCCAGCAGACTCCCTGGCGGTGAGCACTCCGAGCAGTACTTC; j_call: TRBJ2-7; clone_size: many; v_call: TRBV28; d_call: NA
cdr3_aa: CASSFNDMNTEAFF; cdr3_nt: TGCGCCAGCAGCTTCAATGATATGAACACTGAAGCTTTCTTT; j_call: TRBJ1-1; clone_size: many; v_call: TRBV5-1; d_call: NA
cdr3_aa: CASSIAKTGGYNEQFF; cdr3_nt: TGTGCCAGTAGTATAGCCAAAACGGGAGGGTACAATGAGCAGTTCTTC; j_call: TRBJ2-1; clone_size: NA; v_call: TRBV19; d_call: TRBD2
cdr3_aa: CASSFNGGKFEQFF; cdr3_nt: TGTGCCAGCAGTTTTAATGGAGGGAAGTTCGAGCAGTTCTTC; j_call: TRBJ2-1; clone_size: NA; v_call: TRBV27; d_call: NA
cdr3_aa: CSARVKAGPSYNEQFF; cdr3_nt: TGCAGTGCTAGAGTTAAAGCGGGACCGTCCTACAATGAGCAGTTCTTC; j_call: TRBJ2-1; clone_size: NA; v_call: TRBV20-1; d_call: TRBD2
cdr3_aa: CASSLIPGPSGGLSNEQFF; cdr3_nt: TGCGCCAGCAGCCTGATCCCCGGGCCCTCTGGAGGTTTGTCCAATGAGCAGTTCTTC; j_call: TRBJ2-1; clone_size: once; v_call: TRBV4-1; d_call: NA
cdr3_aa: CASTQRSRVIGYGYTF; cdr3_nt: TGTGCCAGCACCCAAAGGTCCAGGGTCATTGGCTATGGCTACACCTTC; j_call: TRBJ1-2; clone_size: few; v_call: TRBV7-4; d_call: NA
cdr3_aa: CATSRDRQGTGELFF; cdr3_nt: TGTGCCACCAGCAGAGATCGTCAGGGTACCGGGGAGCTGTTTTTT; j_call: TRBJ2-2; clone_size: few; v_call: TRBV15; d_call: NA
cdr3_aa: CAISEGPGGELFF; cdr3_nt: TGTGCCATCAGTGAAGGACCCGGCGGGGAGCTGTTTTTT; j_call: TRBJ2-2; clone_size: NA; v_call: TRBV10-3; d_call: NA
cdr3_aa: CASSFWAGGPTDTQYF; cdr3_nt: TGTGCCAGCAGTTTTTGGGCGGGAGGGCCCACCGATACGCAGTATTTT; j_call: TRBJ2-3; clone_size: NA; v_call: TRBV12-3/TRBV12-4; d_call: TRBD2
cdr3_aa: CASRPPTGERVTDTQYF; cdr3_nt: TGTGCCAGCAGACCACCGACAGGGGAGAGGGTCACAGATACGCAGTATTTT; j_call: TRBJ2-3; clone_size: few; v_call: TRBV6-1; d_call: TRBD1
cdr3_aa: CASSFLGGGHEQFF; cdr3_nt: TGTGCCAGCAGTTTTCTAGGGGGTGGTCATGAGCAGTTCTTC; j_call: TRBJ2-1; clone_size: many; v_call: TRBV12-3/TRBV12-4; d_call: NA
cdr3_aa: CSGGLAGGYEQYF; cdr3_nt: TGCAGCGGGGGACTAGCGGGGGGTTACGAGCAGTACTTC; j_call: TRBJ2-7; clone_size: NA; v_call: TRBV29-1; d_call: TRBD2
cdr3_aa: CSARSGGETQYF; cdr3_nt: TGCAGTGCTAGAAGCGGGGGCGAGACCCAGTACTTC; j_call: TRBJ2-5; clone_size: few; v_call: TRBV20-1; d_call: TRBD2
cdr3_aa: CATAGTSGPNEQFF; cdr3_nt: TGTGCCACCGCTGGGACTAGCGGGCCCAATGAGCAGTTCTTC; j_call: TRBJ2-1; clone_size: many; v_call: TRBV24-1; d_call: TRBD2
cdr3_aa: CSARIRPGQGSTDTQYF; cdr3_nt: TGCAGTGCTAGGATCCGGCCGGGACAGGGCTCCACAGATACGCAGTATTTT; j_call: TRBJ2-3; clone_size: NA; v_call: TRBV20-1; d_call: TRBD1